This entry lists 22 T cell receptor beta chains sequenced from one sample in a study of CD8+CD57+ T cells in acquired aplastic anemia. For CDR3 and TCR beta VDJ profiling, genomic DNA was the template used. In TCRdb, the reads were re-called with MiXCR into one record per CDR3 protein. The sample records about 290,000 distinct CDR3 sequences, about three fifths being singletons. The sequenced patients had an expansion of CD8+CD57+ cells seen by flow cytometry. What was sequenced was sorted CD4+, CD8+, or CD8+CD57+ T cells (not recorded which) from PBMCs. The source of these receptors is a human donor with aplastic anemia.

This clonotype turned up a few times. The chain combines TRBV29-1 with TRBJ2-5, with 7 bases matching TRBD2. The CDR3 consists of 13 residues. V shed 1 base, J shed 5 bases, and the junction held 4 bases outside the gene matches. Per germline, CDR1 SQVTM and CDR2 ANQGSEA. CDR3 sequence (DNA): TGCAGCGTTGAAGGGGCGGGAGTGGAGACCCAGTACTTC. It yields the protein CSVEGAGVETQYF.

The V gene is TRBV27, the J gene TRBJ1-2; D is ambiguous. The CDR3 runs 13 residues. Trimming pared 5 bases from V and 4 bases from J, leaving 11 bases between. Germline loops: CDR1 MNHEY, CDR2 SMNVEV (reference sequence). Here the CDR3 reads CASSPAGAYGYTF. In nucleotides, the CDR3 is TGTGCCAGCAGTCCGGCGGGCGCCTATGGCTACACCTTC.

This chain joins TRBV6-6 and TRBJ2-7; 11 bases are a match to TRBD2. The CDR3 sequence is 16 residues long. Germline loops: CDR1 MNHNY, CDR2 SVGAGI (reference sequence). The junction had 8 bases not matched to a gene; V was cut back by 0 bases and J by 7 bases. The CDR3 bases are TGTGCCAGCAGTTACTCGATACTGACTAGCGGGAAGGAGCAGTACTTC. Protein sequence: CASSYSILTSGKEQYF.

This clonotype was recorded at least ten times. The chain is built from TRBV20-1 and TRBJ2-5, with 7 bases lining up with TRBD2. The CDR3 length is 16 residues. Germline lookup yields CDR1 DFQATT and CDR2 SNEGSKA (reference sequence). V lost 3 bases and J lost 1; bases outside the gene matches: 11. The CDR3 region has the DNA TGCAGTGCTAGGGCCCAACGAGCGGGGATCCAAGAGACCCAGTACTTC. Protein sequence: CSARAQRAGIQETQYF.

The rearrangement links TRBV19 to TRBJ2-7; TRBD1 matches 8 bases. The CDR3 is 18 amino acids. Germline V gives CDR1 LNHDA, CDR2 SQIVND (reference sequence). The junction had 18 bases not matched to a gene; V was cut back by 5 bases and J by 3 bases. CDR3: CASSEGRGPAGLRYEQYF. The CDR3 region has the DNA TGTGCCAGTAGTGAGGGCAGGGGGCCGGCTGGTCTCCGCTACGAGCAGTACTTC. Full variable domain (remainder filled in from reference TRBV19 and TRBJ2-7): DGGITQSPKYLFRKEGQNVTLSCEQNLNHDAMYWYRQDPGQGLRLIYYSQIVNDFQKGDIAEGYSVSREKKESFPLTVTSAQKNPTAFYLCASSEGRGPAGLRYEQYFGPGTRLTVT.

This clonotype was observed at least ten times. This chain joins TRBV20-1 and TRBJ2-7, with 7 positions matching TRBD2. V dropped 3 bases and J dropped 7; count of bases not matched to a gene: 24. CDR1 and CDR2 from the germline V gene are DFQATT and SNEGSKA (reference sequence). The CDR3 consists of 18 residues. The CDR3 DNA is TGCAGTGCTAGGATAATGGGCCTTTTGAGAAGCGGGAAGGAAGAGCAGTACTTC. Translated: CSARIMGLLRSGKEEQYF.

The chain is built from TRBV6-4 and TRBJ2-1; tentatively, D is TRBD2 (6 bases). Trimming removed 4 bases at V and 3 bases at J, with 10 bases between. The germline V gene encodes CDR1 MRHNA and CDR2 SNTAGT. The length of the CDR3 is 14 residues. The CDR3 sequence: CASSAGVDYNEQFF. The CDR3 nucleotides are TGTGCCAGCAGTGCGGGGGTTGACTACAATGAGCAGTTCTTC.

The chain joins TRBV20-1 to TRBJ1-5; TRBD1 is a possible D gene (5 bases). Germline CDR1 DFQATT, CDR2 SNEGSKA (reference sequence). Between the trimmed V and J ends, which lost 1 base and 0 bases, there was a span of 16 bases. This CDR3 is built from 17 residues. For the CDR3, the DNA is TGCAGTGCTAGAGTACCCCTCGGGACCCTTAGCAATCAGCCCCAGCATTTT. Translated, it gives CSARVPLGTLSNQPQHF.

In its sample, this clonotype was seen once. The chain couples TRBV9 to TRBJ1-6; D unclear. The CDR3 is made up of 14 amino acids. Germline V gene data show CDR1 as SGDLS and CDR2 as YYNGEE. Trimming shortened V by 0 bases and J by 6 bases, and 7 bases separated the two germline ends. The CDR3 spells CASSVGQFNSPLHF. DNA for the CDR3: TGTGCCAGCAGCGTAGGTCAGTTTAATTCACCCCTCCACTTT.

The CDR3 sequence is CASSLDQGSTDTQYF. As DNA, the CDR3 is TGTGCCAGCAGCTTAGACCAGGGGAGCACAGATACGCAGTATTTT. The V and J genes are TRBV7-3 and TRBJ2-3, with D maybe TRBD1 (6 bases). CDR3 length: 15 residues. In germline, CDR1 is SGHTA, CDR2 FQGTGA. V was cut by 2 bases and J by 0 bases, with 9 bases left in between.

The genes are TRBV5-1 and TRBJ1-4; 10 bases map to TRBD1. V shed 10 bases and J 6 bases; nucleotides not matched to a gene: 9. The CDR3 sequence is 14 residues long. The V gene's germline CDR1 is SGHRS and CDR2 YFSETQ. The CDR3 here is CAGKSGTGDEKLFF. Here the CDR3 DNA reads TGCGCCGGCAAGTCCGGGACAGGGGATGAAAAACTGTTTTTT. Using reference TRBV5-1 and TRBJ1-4 for the parts outside the CDR3, the full variable domain is KAGVTQTPRYLIKTRGQQVTLSCSPISGHRSVSWYQQTPGQGLQFLFEYFSETQRNKGNFPGRFSGRQFSNSRSEMNVSTLELGDSALYLCAGKSGTGDEKLFFGSGTQLSVL.

Points on this clonotype: A read error may account for a junction end that differs from germline. The chain carries TRBV7-2 and TRBJ1-1; D is undetermined. Germline V gene sequence: CDR1 SGHTA, CDR2 FQGNSA. The CDR3 consists of 13 residues. CDR3 region: CAGSLGPNTEAFF. For the CDR3, the DNA is TGTGCCGGCAGCTTAGGACCGAACACTGAGGCTTTCTTT.

This clonotype was counted many times. The CDR3 region is CASSIDQYTIYF. The DNA for the CDR3 is TGTGCCAGCAGTATTGACCAGTACACCATATATTTT. J is TRBJ1-3 and V is TRBV12-3 or TRBV12-4; D is undetermined. The V end lost 5 bases, the J end lost 8 bases, and 10 bases lay between the germline ends. CDR3 length: 12 amino acids.

The chain employs TRBV24-1 and TRBJ2-5; D call uncertain. Germline CDR1 and CDR2: KGHDR and SFDVKD. V dropped 4 bases and J dropped 4 bases, with 9 bases sitting between them. The CDR3 runs 13 residues. The CDR3 region has the DNA TGTGCCACCAGTGACAATACCGGAGAGACCCAGTACTTC. Protein sequence: CATSDNTGETQYF.

The chain combines TRBV7-9 with TRBJ2-7; D is unresolved. Germline V gene lookup returns CDR1 SEHNR and CDR2 FQNEAQ (reference sequence). CDR3 length equals 14 residues. The V gene lost 7 bases and the J gene lost 7 bases, with 20 bases spanning the gap. The CDR3 region has the DNA TGTGCCAGCACCCCTGTGGCTCTTGAAGGGGAGCAGTACTTC. The encoded protein is CASTPVALEGEQYF.

This chain uses TRBV12-3 or TRBV12-4 with TRBJ2-7; D not resolved. Trimming shortened V by 4 bases and J by 4 bases, and 14 bases separated the two germline ends. The CDR3 totals 14 residues. The chain's CDR3 is CASSSPPETYEQYF. CDR3 sequence (DNA): TGTGCCAGCAGTTCCCCCCCGGAAACATACGAGCAGTACTTC.

This clonotype was detected only a few times. The gene calls are TRBV11-3 and TRBJ1-3; D is unclear. V lost 1 base to trimming and J lost 3 bases, with 7 bases between them. This CDR3 is 14 amino acids long. Germline loops: CDR1 SGHNT, CDR2 YENEEA. CDR3 DNA: TGTGCCAGCAGCTTAGTACCTTTTGGAAACACCATATATTTT. Its translation: CASSLVPFGNTIYF.

This clonotype appeared a few times. This chain uses TRBV2 with TRBJ1-6, with 9 bases fitting TRBD1. The CDR3 extends over 16 amino acids. Germline CDR1 SNHLY, CDR2 FYNNEI. Germline trimming cut 4 bases from V and 9 bases from J; bases unmatched to any gene: 10. The CDR3 DNA sequence: TGTGCCAGCAGTGGTGGGACAGGGTTTATAGGTTCACCCCTCCACTTT. This translates into CASSGGTGFIGSPLHF.

This clonotype was detected only once. This chain links TRBV7-9 with TRBJ1-4; D possibly corresponds to TRBD1 (6 bases). This CDR3 has 13 amino acids. The V end lost 1 base, the J end lost 14 bases, and 14 bases lay between the germline ends. CDR1 and CDR2 (germline): SEHNR, FQNEAQ (reference sequence). The DNA of the CDR3 is TGTGCCAGCAGCTTAGTGGACAGTTGGGATCTGTTTTTT. Its protein product is CASSLVDSWDLFF.

V and J are TRBV5-6 and TRBJ2-7; 11 nucleotides match TRBD2. The CDR3 extends over 14 amino acids. Looked up from germline, CDR1 is SGHDT and CDR2 is YYEEEE. The V segment lost 3 bases and the J segment 7 bases; nucleotides outside the gene matches: 6. CDR3 loop: CASSSSGGTGEQYF. The DNA for the CDR3 is TGTGCCAGCAGCTCTAGCGGGGGGACCGGGGAGCAGTACTTC.

The chain combines TRBV5-1 with TRBJ2-7; 11 bases map to TRBD2. Germline values: CDR1 SGHRS, CDR2 YFSETQ. This CDR3 is built from 14 residues. Trimming cost V 4 bases and J 5 bases; bases outside gene matches: 5. DNA of the CDR3: TGCGCCAGCAGCCCTAGCGGGAGGATTGACGAGCAGTACTTC. It yields the protein CASSPSGRIDEQYF.

This clonotype was counted only a few times. This sequence joins TRBV9 and TRBJ2-1; D call uncertain. V lost 0 bases and J lost 1, with 14 bases in between. Germline assignment: CDR1 SGDLS and CDR2 YYNGEE. The CDR3 is made up of 17 amino acids. The CDR3 bases are TGTGCCAGCAGCGTAGCTACGCTGGGGATTTCCTACAATGAGCAGTTCTTC. Its translation is CASSVATLGISYNEQFF.